This is a list of T cell receptor beta chains from one sample in a study of T cells in Graves' hyperthyroidism and ophthalmopathy. TCRdb analysed the multiplex PCR reads with MiXCR anew, one entry per CDR3 protein. The sample consists of 550,000 to 850,000 distinct CDR3 sequences, 18% of them appearing once. Sequencing was performed on blood. The receptor set was obtained from a woman between 50 and 59 years old with Graves' hyperthyroidism that later progressed to Graves' ophthalmopathy. CDR3s include the opening cysteine and the closing phenylalanine or tryptophan. A D gene is named only where the DNA matches it firmly. Rows may omit the clone size; those that give it use once, few, many or a size class.

TGTGCCAGCAGCTCGCGACCTCGACAGGGCGGACAAGAGACCCAGTACTTC | CASSSRPRQGGQETQYF | TRBJ2-5 | TRBD1 | few | TRBV11-2
TGTGCCAGCAGTTCCGGGACCTTGAACACTGAAGCTTTCTTT | CASSSGTLNTEAFF | TRBJ1-1 | . | many | TRBV5-1
TGTGCCAGCAGTCTCTATGAGGGGGCGACTAATCAGCCCCAGCATTTT | CASSLYEGATNQPQHF | TRBJ1-5 | TRBD1 | many | TRBV28
TGTGCCAGCCTGGACAGGGTAGGGGATCAGCCCCAGCATTTT | CASLDRVGDQPQHF | TRBJ1-5 | TRBD1 | . | TRBV2
TGTGCCAGCAGTTACATTCTGGGGGGCATAGATTCTGGAAACACCATATATTTT | CASSYILGGIDSGNTIYF | TRBJ1-3 | . | . | TRBV6-2/TRBV6-3
TGCGCCAGCAGCTTGAGCCGTGCCTCCAATGAGCAGTTCTTC | CASSLSRASNEQFF | TRBJ2-1 | . | many | TRBV5-1
TGTGCCAGCAGCTTAGCTCGTATTGGCTACACCTTC | CASSLARIGYTF | TRBJ1-2 | . | few | TRBV13
TGTGCCAGCAGCTTTAGGGGTCAGCACGGAAACACCATATATTTT | CASSFRGQHGNTIYF | TRBJ1-3 | . | few | TRBV11-2
TGTGCCAGCAGCCAAGATCCAGGGGCCCCCACAGATACGCAGTATTTT | CASSQDPGAPTDTQYF | TRBJ2-3 | . | . | TRBV3-1
TGTGCCAGCAGCTTAGCATCTGGGGGCTGGTCAGATACGCAGTATTTT | CASSLASGGWSDTQYF | TRBJ2-3 | . | many | TRBV11-2
TGTGCCAGCAGTTTCATGGGCCCGGGGGATGTTTCCGAAAAACTGTTTTTT | CASSFMGPGDVSEKLFF | TRBJ1-4 | . | few | TRBV12-3/TRBV12-4
TGTGCCAGTACCGACCCCGGGGGACAGGGTGGAAACACCATATATTTT | CASTDPGGQGGNTIYF | TRBJ1-3 | TRBD1 | few | TRBV19
TGTGCCAGCAGCTTAGTAGGGGGACGGACTAATGAAAAACTGTTTTTT | CASSLVGGRTNEKLFF | TRBJ1-4 | . | few | TRBV7-6
TGTGCCAGCAGTGAATGGGGTCAGCGCTACGAGCAGTACTTC | CASSEWGQRYEQYF | TRBJ2-7 | . | . | TRBV6-1
TGTGCCAGCTCACCAATGGACACCTTATCCGAGCAGTACTTC | CASSPMDTLSEQYF | TRBJ2-7 | . | . | TRBV18
TGCGCCAGCAGCTTGAGAGGTGAAGCTTTCTTT | CASSLRGEAFF | TRBJ1-1 | . | many | TRBV5-1
TGTGCCAGCAGTCCCCCCCGTGGTCCCGGGGGAGATACGCAGTATTTT | CASSPPRGPGGDTQYF | TRBJ2-3 | . | many | TRBV12-3/TRBV12-4
TGCAGTGCTAGGACGGTCTCTGAAGCTTTCTTT | CSARTVSEAFF | TRBJ1-1 | . | many | TRBV20-1
TGTGCCAGCAGCTGGAATGCGAACACTGAAGCTTTCTTT | CASSWNANTEAFF | TRBJ1-1 | . | many | TRBV7-2
TGTGCCGGCAGCTTAAATCCAGGGGACATCAATGAGCAGTTCTTC | CAGSLNPGDINEQFF | TRBJ2-1 | . | . | TRBV7-3
TGTGCCATCAGGGGACAGAGAGCTGGAAACACCATATATTTT | CAIRGQRAGNTIYF | TRBJ1-3 | TRBD1 | . | TRBV10-3
TGTGCCAGCAGTCTTCCAGGGAGCGCGCATGGCTACACCTTC | CASSLPGSAHGYTF | TRBJ1-2 | . | many | TRBV2
TGTGCCAGCAGCTTAACAGGAAAGGGGGAAAAACTGTTTTTT | CASSLTGKGEKLFF | TRBJ1-4 | . | . | TRBV7-6
TGTGCCAGCAGTGAATTAGGTCTCACAGATACGCAGTATTTT | CASSELGLTDTQYF | TRBJ2-3 | . | many | TRBV6-1
TGTGCCAGCAGCTTCAACTCTGGAAACACCATATATTTT | CASSFNSGNTIYF | TRBJ1-3 | . | many | TRBV11-2
TGTGCCAGCAGCTACATAGCGGGGGGGCCGAGTACGCAGTATTTT | CASSYIAGGPSTQYF | TRBJ2-3 | TRBD2 | many | TRBV7-2
TGTGCCAGCAGCTCCGCGCCGGGACAGATTAAAGAGACCCAGTACTTC | CASSSAPGQIKETQYF | TRBJ2-5 | TRBD1 | . | TRBV7-2
TGTGCCAGCACCCCTCGCCGGGTTGGAACACAAGAGACCCAGTACTTC | CASTPRRVGTQETQYF | TRBJ2-5 | . | few | TRBV6-2/TRBV6-3
TGCGCCAGCAGCTCCACCGCCTTAACCGGGGAGCTGTTTTTT | CASSSTALTGELFF | TRBJ2-2 | . | . | TRBV5-1
TGCGCCAGCAGCCGTGGACGGAGCACAGATACGCAGTATTTT | CASSRGRSTDTQYF | TRBJ2-3 | . | many | TRBV5-1
TGTGCCAGCAGTTGGACCCCCAAGCAGTACTTC | CASSWTPKQYF | TRBJ2-7 | . | . | TRBV11-2
TGTGCCTGGAGTGTCGCAGGGGGACAGGGCTACACCTTC | CAWSVAGGQGYTF | TRBJ1-2 | TRBD1 | many | TRBV30
TGCGCCAGCAGCTTGGCCTGGTTCGGGGCGACCGGGGAGCTGTTTTTT | CASSLAWFGATGELFF | TRBJ2-2 | . | few | TRBV5-1
TGTGCCACCAGTGATCTGGACATGGATCAGCCCCAGCATTTT | CATSDLDMDQPQHF | TRBJ1-5 | . | few | TRBV24-1
TGTGCCAGTAGTAAACAGGGTTATACCTATGGCTACACCTTC | CASSKQGYTYGYTF | TRBJ1-2 | . | . | TRBV19
TGTGCCAGCAGGGGGGGACAGGGGAGGGGCACCGGGGAGCTGTTTTTT | CASRGGQGRGTGELFF | TRBJ2-2 | TRBD1 | . | TRBV11-2
TGTGCCAGCAGCTTGGTGACAGAATGGACTGAAGCTTTCTTT | CASSLVTEWTEAFF | TRBJ1-1 | . | . | TRBV5-5
TGCAGTGCTAGAGGTACTGAAGCTTTCTTT | CSARGTEAFF | TRBJ1-1 | . | many | TRBV20-1
TGTGCCAGCAGCCCGACTAGCGGGGGTACTGGTGATACGCAGTATTTT | CASSPTSGGTGDTQYF | TRBJ2-3 | TRBD2 | many | TRBV7-3
TGTGCCAGCAGTTTCCCAGGGGAAAATTCACCCCTCCACTTT | CASSFPGENSPLHF | TRBJ1-6 | . | . | TRBV27
TGTGCCAGCGGCGGGGGAGGGACAAAAGTCGCCATGAATGAGCAGTTCTTC | CASGGGGTKVAMNEQFF | TRBJ2-1 | . | many | TRBV2
TGTGCCAGCAGTGAAGAGACTAGGGTAATCGATGAGCAGTTCTTC | CASSEETRVIDEQFF | TRBJ2-1 | . | . | TRBV6-1
TGTGCCAGCAGTTTATTGGCAGGGGAATTGGGCTCCTACAATGAGCAGTTCTTC | CASSLLAGELGSYNEQFF | TRBJ2-1 | . | . | TRBV27